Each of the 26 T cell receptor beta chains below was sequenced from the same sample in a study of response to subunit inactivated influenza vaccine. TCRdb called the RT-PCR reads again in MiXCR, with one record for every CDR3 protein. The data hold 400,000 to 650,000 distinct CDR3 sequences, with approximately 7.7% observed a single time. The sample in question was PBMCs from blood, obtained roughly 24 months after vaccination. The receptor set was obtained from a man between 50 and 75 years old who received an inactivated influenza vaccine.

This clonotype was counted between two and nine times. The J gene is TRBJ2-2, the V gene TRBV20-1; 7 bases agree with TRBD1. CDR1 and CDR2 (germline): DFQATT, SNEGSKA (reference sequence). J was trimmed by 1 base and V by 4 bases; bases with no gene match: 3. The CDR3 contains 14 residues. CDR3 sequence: CSANDRENTGELFF. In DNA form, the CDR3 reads TGCAGTGCTAACGACAGGGAGAACACCGGGGAGCTGTTTTTT.

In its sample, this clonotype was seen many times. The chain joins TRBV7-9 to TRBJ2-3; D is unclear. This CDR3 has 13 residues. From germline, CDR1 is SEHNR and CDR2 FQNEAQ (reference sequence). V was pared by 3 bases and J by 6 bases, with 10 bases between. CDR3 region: CASSFDGWDTQYF. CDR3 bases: TGTGCCAGCAGCTTTGACGGGTGGGATACGCAGTATTTT.

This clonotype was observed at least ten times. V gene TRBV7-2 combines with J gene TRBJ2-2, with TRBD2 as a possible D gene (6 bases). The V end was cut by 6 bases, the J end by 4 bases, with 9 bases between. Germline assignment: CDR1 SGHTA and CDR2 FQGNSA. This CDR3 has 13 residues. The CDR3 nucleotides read TGTGCCAGCAGTCGCGGGATCACCGGGGAGCTGTTTTTT. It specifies CASSRGITGELFF.

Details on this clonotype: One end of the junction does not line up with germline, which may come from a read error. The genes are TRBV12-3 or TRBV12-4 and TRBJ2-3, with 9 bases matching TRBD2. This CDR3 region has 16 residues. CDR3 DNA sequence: TGTGCCAGCAGCCGTATGCGGGGGGGTAGCACAGAGACGCAGTATTTT. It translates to CASSRMRGGSTETQYF.

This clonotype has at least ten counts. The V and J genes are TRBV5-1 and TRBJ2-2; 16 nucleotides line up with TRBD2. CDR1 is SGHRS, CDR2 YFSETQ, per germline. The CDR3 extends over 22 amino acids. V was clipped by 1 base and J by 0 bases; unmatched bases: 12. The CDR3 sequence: CASSLPNSGTSGRAANTGELFF. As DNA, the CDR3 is TGCGCCAGCAGCTTGCCCAATTCCGGGACTAGCGGGAGGGCCGCGAACACCGGGGAGCTGTTTTTT.

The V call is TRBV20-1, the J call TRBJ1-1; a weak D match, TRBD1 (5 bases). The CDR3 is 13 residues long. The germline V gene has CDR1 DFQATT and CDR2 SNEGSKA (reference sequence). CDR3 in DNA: TGCCTAGGCAGCGAGGGGTTAGACACTGAAGCTTTCTTT. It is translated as CLGSEGLDTEAFF.

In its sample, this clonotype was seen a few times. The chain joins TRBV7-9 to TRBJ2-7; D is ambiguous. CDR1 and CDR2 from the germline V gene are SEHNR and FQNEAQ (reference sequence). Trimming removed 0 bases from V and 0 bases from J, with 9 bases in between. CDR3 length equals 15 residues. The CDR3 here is CASSLAPGTSYEQYF. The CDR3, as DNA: TGTGCCAGCAGCTTAGCGCCAGGAACCTCCTACGAGCAGTACTTC.

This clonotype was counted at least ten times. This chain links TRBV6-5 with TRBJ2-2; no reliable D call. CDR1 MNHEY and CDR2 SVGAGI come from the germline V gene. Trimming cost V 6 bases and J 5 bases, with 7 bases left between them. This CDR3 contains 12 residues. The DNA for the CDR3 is TGTGCCAGCAGCACAGTTACCGGGGAGCTGTTTTTT. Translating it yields CASSTVTGELFF.

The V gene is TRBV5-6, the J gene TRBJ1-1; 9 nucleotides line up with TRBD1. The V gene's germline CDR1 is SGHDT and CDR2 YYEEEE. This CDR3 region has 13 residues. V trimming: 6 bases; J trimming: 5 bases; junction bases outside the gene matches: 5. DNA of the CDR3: TGTGCCAGCACCGGACAGGGGAGAACTGAAGCTTTCTTT. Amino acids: CASTGQGRTEAFF.

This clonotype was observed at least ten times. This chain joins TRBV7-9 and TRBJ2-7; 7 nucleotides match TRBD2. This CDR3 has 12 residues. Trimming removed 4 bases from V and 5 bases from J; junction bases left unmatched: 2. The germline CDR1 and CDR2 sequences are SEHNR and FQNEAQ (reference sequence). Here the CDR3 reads CASSSGRDEQYF. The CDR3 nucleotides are TGTGCCAGCAGCTCTGGGAGGGACGAGCAGTACTTC.

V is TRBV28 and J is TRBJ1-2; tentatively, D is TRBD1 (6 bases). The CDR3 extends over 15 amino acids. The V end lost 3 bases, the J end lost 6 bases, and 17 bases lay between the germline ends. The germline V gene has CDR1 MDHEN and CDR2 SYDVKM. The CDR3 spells CASSLTSGQHDGYTF. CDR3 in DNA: TGTGCCAGCAGTTTGACGAGTGGACAGCATGATGGCTACACCTTC.

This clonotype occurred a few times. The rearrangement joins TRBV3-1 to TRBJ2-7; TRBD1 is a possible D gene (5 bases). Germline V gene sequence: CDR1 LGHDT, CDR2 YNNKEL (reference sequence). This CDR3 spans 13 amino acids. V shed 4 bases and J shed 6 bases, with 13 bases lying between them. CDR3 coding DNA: TGTGCCAGCAGCCTTACCAGGGTTAGCGAGCAGTACTTC. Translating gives CASSLTRVSEQYF.

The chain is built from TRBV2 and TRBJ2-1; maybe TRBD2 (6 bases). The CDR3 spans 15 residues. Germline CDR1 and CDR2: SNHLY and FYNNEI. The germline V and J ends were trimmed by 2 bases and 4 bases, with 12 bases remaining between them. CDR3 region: CASSETGAGYNEQFF. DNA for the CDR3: TGTGCCAGCAGTGAAACGGGAGCCGGGTACAATGAGCAGTTCTTC.

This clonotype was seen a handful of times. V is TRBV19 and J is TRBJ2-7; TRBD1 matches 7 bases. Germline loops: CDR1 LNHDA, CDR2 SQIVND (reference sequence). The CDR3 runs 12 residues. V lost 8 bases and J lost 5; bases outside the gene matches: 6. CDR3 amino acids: CASGDRVHEQYF. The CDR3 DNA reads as TGTGCCAGTGGAGACAGGGTTCACGAGCAGTACTTC.

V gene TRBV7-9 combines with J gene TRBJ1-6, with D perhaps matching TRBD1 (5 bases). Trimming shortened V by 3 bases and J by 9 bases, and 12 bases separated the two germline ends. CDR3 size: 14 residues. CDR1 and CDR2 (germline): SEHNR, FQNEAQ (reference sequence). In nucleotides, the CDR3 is TGTGCCAGCAGCTTGAGGGACTTGGGTTCACCCCTCCACTTT. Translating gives CASSLRDLGSPLHF.

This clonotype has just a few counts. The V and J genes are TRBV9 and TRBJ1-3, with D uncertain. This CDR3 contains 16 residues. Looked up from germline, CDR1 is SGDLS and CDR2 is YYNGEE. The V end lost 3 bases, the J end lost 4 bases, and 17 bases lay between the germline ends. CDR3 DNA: TGTGCCAGCAGCGACGGACTGAAAACGGGAGGAAACACCATATATTTT. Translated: CASSDGLKTGGNTIYF.

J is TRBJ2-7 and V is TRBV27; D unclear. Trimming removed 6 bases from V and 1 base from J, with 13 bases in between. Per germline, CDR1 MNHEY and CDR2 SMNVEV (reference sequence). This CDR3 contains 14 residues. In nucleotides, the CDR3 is TGTGCCAGCAGCCCACCGCCCTTTTCCTACGAGCAGTACTTC. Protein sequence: CASSPPPFSYEQYF.

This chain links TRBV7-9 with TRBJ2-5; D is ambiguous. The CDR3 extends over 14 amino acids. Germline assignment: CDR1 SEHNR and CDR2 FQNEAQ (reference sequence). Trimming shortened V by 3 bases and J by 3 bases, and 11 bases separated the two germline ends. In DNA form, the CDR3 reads TGTGCCAGCAGCTTCGGGCTCCGGGAAGAGACCCAGTACTTC. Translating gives CASSFGLREETQYF.

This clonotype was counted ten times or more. The CDR3 DNA sequence: TGCAGTGCTAGAGACCAAACCCCCGGCATGGTTGGTTCACCCCTCCACTTT. Translated, it gives CSARDQTPGMVGSPLHF. The chain employs TRBV20-1 and TRBJ1-6; D remains unclear. This CDR3 has 17 amino acids. Trimming cost V 0 bases and J 9 bases, with 21 bases left between them. The germline gives CDR1 DFQATT, CDR2 SNEGSKA (reference sequence).

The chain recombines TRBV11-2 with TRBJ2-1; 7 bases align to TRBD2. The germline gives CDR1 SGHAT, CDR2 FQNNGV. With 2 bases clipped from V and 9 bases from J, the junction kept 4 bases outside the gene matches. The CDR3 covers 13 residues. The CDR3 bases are TGTGCCAGCAGCTTAAGCGGGGTAGGTGAGCAGTTCTTC. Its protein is CASSLSGVGEQFF.

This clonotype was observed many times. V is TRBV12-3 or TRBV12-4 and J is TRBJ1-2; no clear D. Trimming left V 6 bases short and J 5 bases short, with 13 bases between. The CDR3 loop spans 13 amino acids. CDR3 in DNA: TGTGCCAGCAGCCAAGACGGCCTATATGGCTACACCTTC. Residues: CASSQDGLYGYTF.

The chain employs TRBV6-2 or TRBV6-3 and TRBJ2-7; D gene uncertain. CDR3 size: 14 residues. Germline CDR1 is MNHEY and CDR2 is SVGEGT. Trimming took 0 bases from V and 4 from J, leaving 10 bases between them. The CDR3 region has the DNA TGTGCCAGCAGTTACTCCGACTTGAAATACGAGCAGTACTTC. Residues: CASSYSDLKYEQYF.

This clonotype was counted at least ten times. The CDR3 DNA reads TGTGCCAGCAGCGTAGGGTCTACCTACAATGAGCAGTTCTTC. Translating it yields CASSVGSTYNEQFF. The V call is TRBV9, the J call TRBJ2-1, with unresolved D. This CDR3 region has 14 residues. V shed 0 bases and J shed 2 bases, with 6 bases lying between them. Germline loops: CDR1 SGDLS, CDR2 YYNGEE.

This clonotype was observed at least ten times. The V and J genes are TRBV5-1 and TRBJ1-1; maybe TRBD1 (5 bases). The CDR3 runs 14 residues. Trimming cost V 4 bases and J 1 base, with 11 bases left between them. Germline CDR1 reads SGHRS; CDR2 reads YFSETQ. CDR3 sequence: CASSTSGGNTEAFF. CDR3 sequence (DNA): TGCGCCAGCAGCACTAGCGGGGGGAACACTGAAGCTTTCTTT. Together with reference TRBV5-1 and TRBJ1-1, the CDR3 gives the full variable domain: KAGVTQTPRYLIKTRGQQVTLSCSPISGHRSVSWYQQTPGQGLQFLFEYFSETQRNKGNFPGRFSGRQFSNSRSEMNVSTLELGDSALYLCASSTSGGNTEAFFGQGTRLTVV.

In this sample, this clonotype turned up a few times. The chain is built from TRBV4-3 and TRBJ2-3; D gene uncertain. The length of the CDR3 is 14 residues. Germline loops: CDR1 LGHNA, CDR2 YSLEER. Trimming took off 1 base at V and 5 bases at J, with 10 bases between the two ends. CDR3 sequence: CASSQVMAGDTQYF. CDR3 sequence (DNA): TGCGCCAGCAGCCAAGTGATGGCAGGAGATACGCAGTATTTT.

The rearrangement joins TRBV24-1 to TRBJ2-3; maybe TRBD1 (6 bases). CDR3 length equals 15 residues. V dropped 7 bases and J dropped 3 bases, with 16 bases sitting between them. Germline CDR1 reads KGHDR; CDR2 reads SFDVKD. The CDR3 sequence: CATRKTGDVTDTQYF. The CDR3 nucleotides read TGTGCCACCAGAAAGACAGGAGATGTGACAGATACGCAGTATTTT.